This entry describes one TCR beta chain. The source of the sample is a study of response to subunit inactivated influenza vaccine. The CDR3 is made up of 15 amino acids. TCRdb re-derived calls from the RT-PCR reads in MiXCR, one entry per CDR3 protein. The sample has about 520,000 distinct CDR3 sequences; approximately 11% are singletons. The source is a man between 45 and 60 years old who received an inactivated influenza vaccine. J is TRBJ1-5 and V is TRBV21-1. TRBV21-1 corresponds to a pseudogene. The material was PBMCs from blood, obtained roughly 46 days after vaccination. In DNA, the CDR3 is TGTGCCAGCAGCCCCCGCGGGGGGCACAATCAGCCCCAGCATTTT. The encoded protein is CASSPRGGHNQPQHF.